Included here is one T cell receptor (beta chain) sequence, with context. The antigen it binds to is not known. Base quality data are lacking; no much larger clone is found one base away. These data belong to a study of blood T cell repertoires in COVID-19 (dated by TCRdb to 2020 to 2021). Regarding the study in general: Recovered participants in ImmuneRACE Cohort 3 were defined as having two consecutive negative NP/OP PCR tests, clearance from a healthcare professional, or resolution of symptoms. A freely available public database, intended as a resource for researchers studying the immune response to SARS-CoV-2, is where the repertoires were released. The dataset comprised deeply sampled blood TCRbeta repertoires from subjects exposed to, actively infected with, or recovered from COVID-19. Nearly every sample came with metadata listing a de-identified subject ID, COVID-19 status, age in years and sex. The samples were drawn from two sources: the first 160 participants of the ongoing ImmuneRACE study, and 1,200 or so subjects contributed by 6 global collaborators. Samples covering the acute and convalescent phases of COVID-19 were provided by collaborators in the United States, Italy and Spain. HLA class I and class II types, where available, came from metadata supplied by the sample provider rather than from assay-based typing. The material from the prospective study consisted of cDNA or gDNA derived from T cells, B-cell-depleted T cells, or PBMCs.

Overall study outcomes, separate from this receptor: Clinical and demographic metadata were provided uncurated, with the amount varying by source and participant.

Enrolling through a virtual design, the prospective study's participants ranged in age from roughly 18 to 89 years and lived across roughly 24 United States geographic areas. In the prospective study, cohorts were assigned on the basis of participant-reported clinical history obtained from a screening survey and a study questionnaire. In the prospective study, mobile phlebotomists collected whole blood, serum and a nasopharyngeal or oropharyngeal swab from each participant. Over a roughly 2-month period, participants in the prospective study had the option of providing additional blood draws and questionnaires. Before DNA extraction, prospective study blood samples were shipped either frozen or at room temperature. TCRbeta CDR3 regions were amplified from genomic DNA by means of the immunoSEQ Assay, a bias-controlled multiplex PCR. In the paper's pipeline: Within the assay, amplification of reference gene primers was used to estimate how many nucleated cells each sample contained. To quantify the absolute abundance of each unique TCRbeta CDR3 rearrangement, sequence reads were collapsed and filtered. For each sample, productive Simpson clonality was calculated by taking the square root of Simpson's diversity index across productive rearrangements. TCRdb re-hosts the immuneACCESS table, in-frame sequences only. Its copies lack some clones; in the studies checked, an unresolved V gene accounts for under half of them, and the cause for the rest is not known. V and J calls and clone size are as listed in that table; D and trimming were resolved from the DNA. The sample has roughly 200,000 clones on record, about 86% of them singletons. The ten biggest clones cover 20% to 25% of the sample.

The sequenced sample was PBMCs or T cells enriched from blood (not recorded which). The origin of this receptor is a woman in her 40s in a cohort exposed to, infected with or recovered from COVID-19 (not recorded which).

The CDR3 corresponds to CAWRGTGSGNTIYF. The DNA sequence reads TGTGCCTGGAGAGGAACAGGGTCTGGAAACACCATATATTTT. The V and J segments used are TRBV30 and TRBJ1-3; perhaps TRBD1 is the D gene, with 6 bases matching. The germline V gene (reference sequence) provides CDR1 GTSNPN and CDR2 SVGIG. From the cysteine up to the phenylalanine, the CDR3 has a length of 14 residues. Only the CDR3 portion is preserved as DNA: 42 bases, with reading frame beginning at the first base. V was cut back by 3 bases and J by 1 base, leaving a gap of 10 bases between them.